Below are 15 T cell receptor beta chains sequenced from a single sample in a study of vaccination and CD4 T cells after COVID-19. Their cognate antigens are unknown. Researchers used the Oncomine TCR Beta short-read assay to sequence DNA from cultured CD4+ T cells. One entry per CDR3 protein, called by TCRdb with MiXCR from the PCR reads. The sample lists around 17,000 distinct CDR3 sequences, 55% seen once, with approximately 9.9% in the top ten. Treatment reported: approximately 11-day PBMC culture with coronavirus spike peptide pools or control peptides (ViraFEST assay). The sequenced material came from CD4+ T cells from blood, cultured in vitro. Receptors originate from a human donor who had recovered from COVID-19.

The chain carries TRBV5-4 and TRBJ2-2, with TRBD1 matching 9 bases. CDR1 SGHNT and CDR2 YYREEE come from the germline V gene (reference sequence). This CDR3 spans 14 amino acids. With 3 bases clipped from V and 6 bases from J, the junction kept 3 bases outside the gene matches. The DNA of the CDR3 is TGTGCCAGCAGCTGGACAGGGGAGTCCGGGGAGCTGTTTTTT. Translated, it gives CASSWTGESGELFF.

This clonotype was observed a handful of times. The CDR3 nucleotides are TGTGCCAGCAGCTTGAGGCGGGAGACCGGGGGTACGCAGTATTTT. It encodes CASSLRRETGGTQYF. The chain couples TRBV7-8 to TRBJ2-3, with 7 bases identical to TRBD2. V gave up 3 bases and J gave up 8 bases; unmatched junction bases: 11. CDR1 and CDR2 (germline): SGHVS, FQNEAQ. The CDR3 consists of 15 residues.

This clonotype was seen more than once but under ten times. This chain links TRBV25-1 with TRBJ2-4; tentative D call: TRBD2 (5 bases). CDR3 size: 15 residues. From germline, CDR1 is MGHDK and CDR2 SYGVNS. Trimming shortened V by 4 bases and J by 5 bases, and 15 bases separated the two germline ends. The CDR3 DNA sequence: TGTGCCAGCAGTGCCCGCGAGGGTTTGCAAAACATTCAGTACTTC. Its translation is CASSAREGLQNIQYF.

V and J are TRBV5-1 and TRBJ1-1, with D perhaps matching TRBD1 (5 bases). Germline V gives CDR1 SGHRS, CDR2 YFSETQ. CDR3 length: 14 amino acids. Trimming removed 2 bases at V and 4 bases at J, with 12 bases between. CDR3 region: CASSFGGEGTEAFF. Here the CDR3 DNA reads TGCGCCAGCAGCTTTGGGGGTGAGGGCACTGAAGCTTTCTTT.

In this sample, this clonotype turned up a few times. This sequence joins TRBV30 and TRBJ2-7; tentative D call: TRBD1 (6 bases). The germline CDR1 and CDR2 sequences are GTSNPN and SVGIG (reference sequence). The CDR3 sequence is 12 residues long. V was trimmed by 5 bases and J by 3 bases, leaving 11 bases between them. The CDR3 coding sequence is TGTGCCTGGGCCCGGGACAACTACGAGCAGTACTTC. Protein sequence: CAWARDNYEQYF. The full variable domain, completed using reference TRBV30 and TRBJ2-7, is SQTIHQWPATLVQPVGSPLSLECTVEGTSNPNLYWYRQAAGRGLQLLFYSVGIGQISSEVPQNLSASRPQDRQFILSSKKLLLSDSGFYLCAWARDNYEQYFGPGTRLTVT.

This clonotype was observed a few times. This chain joins TRBV12-3 or TRBV12-4 and TRBJ1-1, with D tentatively TRBD1 (6 bases). Trimming shortened V by 10 bases and J by 0 bases, and 15 bases separated the two germline ends. The CDR3 is 14 residues long. The CDR3 spells CATHLDRMNTEAFF. In DNA form, the CDR3 reads TGTGCCACCCACCTGGACAGAATGAACACTGAAGCTTTCTTT.

The rearrangement joins TRBV5-1 to TRBJ2-7; 12 bases match TRBD2. This CDR3 contains 15 residues. The J segment lost 5 bases and the V segment lost 5 bases, leaving 8 bases of the junction unmatched. Germline V gene lookup returns CDR1 SGHRS and CDR2 YFSETQ. The CDR3 protein is CASRGASGRANEQYF. The CDR3 DNA is TGCGCCAGCAGGGGCGCTAGCGGGAGGGCCAACGAGCAGTACTTC.

The chain employs TRBV15 and TRBJ1-5; D might be TRBD1 (6 bases). Trimming removed 0 bases from V and 5 bases from J, with 8 bases in between. From germline, CDR1 is LNHNV and CDR2 YYDKDF (reference sequence). The CDR3 is 14 amino acids. The CDR3 coding sequence is TGTGCCACCAGCAGAGACAGGGGTGATCAGCCCCAGCATTTT. Amino acids: CATSRDRGDQPQHF.

This chain joins TRBV4-1 and TRBJ1-6; D is unclear. V lost 1 base, J lost 10 bases, and 5 bases lay in between. The CDR3 is 12 residues long. Germline CDR1 and CDR2: MGHRA and YSYEKL. The CDR3 sequence: CASSQAVSPLHF. In nucleotides, the CDR3 is TGCGCCAGCAGCCAAGCAGTCTCACCCCTCCACTTT.

This clonotype was seen more than once but under ten times. The DNA of the CDR3 is TGTGCCAGCAGTGAAGGGACAGCTGAAGTTTATGGCTACACCTTC. Translation gives CASSEGTAEVYGYTF. V is TRBV2 and J is TRBJ1-2; TRBD1 is a possible D gene (6 bases). The V end lost 1 base, the J end lost 5 bases, and 14 bases lay between the germline ends. Germline V gives CDR1 SNHLY, CDR2 FYNNEI. The CDR3 runs 15 residues.

Only a few counts were recorded for this clonotype. The rearrangement uses TRBV10-2 and TRBJ2-4, with D maybe TRBD1 (7 bases). CDR3 length: 16 residues. V lost 6 bases and J lost 0, with 15 bases in between. Looked up from germline, CDR1 is WSHSY and CDR2 is SAAADI. For the CDR3, the DNA is TGCGCCAGCAGCGAAAACAGGGGACTAGCCAAAAACATTCAGTACTTC. Amino acids: CASSENRGLAKNIQYF.

This clonotype came up a few times. The gene calls are TRBV6-1 and TRBJ1-1; D not resolved. Trimming shortened V by 7 bases and J by 1 base, and 22 bases separated the two germline ends. The CDR3 extends over 17 amino acids. Germline CDR1 MNHNS, CDR2 SASEGT. CDR3 sequence: CASNNYHSREGNTEAFF. CDR3 nucleotides: TGTGCCAGCAACAACTACCACAGTCGGGAGGGGAACACTGAAGCTTTCTTT.

The chain joins TRBV2 to TRBJ1-4; weak D call: TRBD1 (6 bases). Germline V lookup: CDR1 SNHLY, CDR2 FYNNEI. The CDR3 totals 14 residues. V shed 6 bases and J shed 4 bases, with 12 bases lying between them. CDR3 region: CASSDRRGNEKLFF. In DNA form, the CDR3 reads TGTGCCAGCAGCGACAGGAGGGGTAATGAAAAACTGTTTTTT.

The V gene is TRBV6-1, the J gene TRBJ1-2; tentative D call: TRBD1 (5 bases). Per the germline V gene, CDR1 is MNHNS and CDR2 is SASEGT. V shed 11 bases and J shed 5 bases, with 15 bases lying between them. This CDR3 is 12 amino acids long. CDR3 in DNA: TGTGCCGCAAGGGGAACGGGATATGGCTACACCTTC. This codes for CAARGTGYGYTF.

This clonotype was seen a few times. V gene TRBV20-1 combines with J gene TRBJ1-3, with D hard to call. The V end lost 2 bases, the J end lost 0 bases, and 5 bases lay between the germline ends. Germline V gene sequence: CDR1 DFQATT, CDR2 SNEGSKA (reference sequence). The CDR3 runs 13 residues. This chain's CDR3 is CSARQSSGNTIYF. CDR3 nucleotide sequence: TGCAGTGCTAGACAGAGCTCTGGAAACACCATATATTTT.